The source of this T cell receptor (beta chain) is a study of post-analysis software for immune sequencing data. The wider study: Disease trajectories encompassed relapsing-remitting, secondary progressive and progressive-relapsing multiple sclerosis.

This CDR3 region has 14 residues. CDR1 and CDR2 (germline): SGHRS, YFSETQ. V gave up 4 bases and J gave up 6 bases, with 14 bases separating them. Findings and caveats of the study: Roughly five TRBV segments were significantly more frequent in patients than in controls. TRBV5-6, TRBV5-1 and TRBV20-1 were among these segments. Those with multiple sclerosis, the patient group, showed significantly lower normalized Chao1 diversity than controls.

This clonotype was counted only a few times. The antigen is not known. cDNA libraries for TCR beta contained unique molecular identifiers. TCRdb re-called the PCR reads through MiXCR, storing one row per CDR3 protein. In the table there are fewer than 850,000 distinct CDR3 sequences, 30% of which are singletons. The sample was blood. The chain links TRBV5-1 to TRBJ2-1, with D perhaps matching TRBD1 (5 bases). This clonotype was obtained from a girl between 10 and 17 years old with multiple sclerosis. The chain's CDR3 is CASSPHRILNEQFF. CDR3 nucleotides: TGCGCCAGCAGCCCCCACAGGATCCTCAATGAGCAGTTCTTC.